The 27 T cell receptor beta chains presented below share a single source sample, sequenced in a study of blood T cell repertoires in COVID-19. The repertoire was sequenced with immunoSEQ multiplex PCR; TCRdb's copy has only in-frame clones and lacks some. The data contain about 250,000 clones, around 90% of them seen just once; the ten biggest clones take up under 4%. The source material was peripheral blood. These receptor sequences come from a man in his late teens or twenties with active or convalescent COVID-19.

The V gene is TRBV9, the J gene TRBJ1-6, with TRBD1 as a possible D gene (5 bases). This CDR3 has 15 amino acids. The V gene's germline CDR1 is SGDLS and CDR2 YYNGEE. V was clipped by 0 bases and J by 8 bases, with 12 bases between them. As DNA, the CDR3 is TGTGCCAGCAGCGTAGGGGTCGGGGGGTATTCACCCCTCCACTTT. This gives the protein CASSVGVGGYSPLHF.

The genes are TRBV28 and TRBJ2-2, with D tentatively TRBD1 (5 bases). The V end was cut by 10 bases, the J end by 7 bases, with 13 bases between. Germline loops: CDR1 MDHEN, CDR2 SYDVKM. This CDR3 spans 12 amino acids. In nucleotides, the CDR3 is TGTGCCACCCTCTTCAGGGTCGGGGAGCTGTTTTTT. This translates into CATLFRVGELFF.

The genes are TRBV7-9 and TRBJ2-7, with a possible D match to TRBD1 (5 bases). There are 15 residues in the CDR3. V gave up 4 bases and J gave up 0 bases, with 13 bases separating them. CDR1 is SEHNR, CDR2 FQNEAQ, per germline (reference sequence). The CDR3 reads CASSSTEKSSYEQYF. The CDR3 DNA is TGTGCCAGCAGCTCGACAGAAAAGAGCTCCTACGAGCAGTACTTC.

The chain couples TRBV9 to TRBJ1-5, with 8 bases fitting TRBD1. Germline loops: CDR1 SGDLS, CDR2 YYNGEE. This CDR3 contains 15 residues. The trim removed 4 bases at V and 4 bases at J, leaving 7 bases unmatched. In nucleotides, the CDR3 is TGTGCCAGCAGCAACGACAGGGGTGGAAATCAGCCCCAGCATTTT. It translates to CASSNDRGGNQPQHF.

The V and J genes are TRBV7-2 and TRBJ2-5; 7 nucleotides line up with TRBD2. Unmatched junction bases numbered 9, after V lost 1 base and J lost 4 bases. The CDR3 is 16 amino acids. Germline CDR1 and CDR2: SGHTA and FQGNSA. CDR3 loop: CASSLEGPAGRETQYF. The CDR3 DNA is TGTGCCAGCAGCTTAGAGGGGCCAGCGGGGCGAGAGACCCAGTACTTC.

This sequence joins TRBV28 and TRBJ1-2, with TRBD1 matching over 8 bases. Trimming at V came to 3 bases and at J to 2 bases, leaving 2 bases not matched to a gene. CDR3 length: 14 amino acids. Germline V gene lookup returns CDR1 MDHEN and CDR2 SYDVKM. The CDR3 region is CASSLGQANYGYTF. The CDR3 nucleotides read TGTGCCAGCAGTTTGGGACAGGCAAACTATGGCTACACCTTC.

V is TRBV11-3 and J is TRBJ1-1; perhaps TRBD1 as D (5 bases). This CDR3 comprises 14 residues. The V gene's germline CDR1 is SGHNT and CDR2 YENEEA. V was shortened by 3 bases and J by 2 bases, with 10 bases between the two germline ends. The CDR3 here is CASSFRGPNTEAFF. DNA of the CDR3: TGTGCCAGCAGCTTTAGGGGCCCTAACACTGAAGCTTTCTTT.

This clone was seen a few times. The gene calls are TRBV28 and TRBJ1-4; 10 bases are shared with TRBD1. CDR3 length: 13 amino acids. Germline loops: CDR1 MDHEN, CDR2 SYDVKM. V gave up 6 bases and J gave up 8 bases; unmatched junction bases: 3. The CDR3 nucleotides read TGTGCCAGCAGGGACAGGGGGGGAGAAAAACTGTTTTTT. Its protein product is CASRDRGGEKLFF.

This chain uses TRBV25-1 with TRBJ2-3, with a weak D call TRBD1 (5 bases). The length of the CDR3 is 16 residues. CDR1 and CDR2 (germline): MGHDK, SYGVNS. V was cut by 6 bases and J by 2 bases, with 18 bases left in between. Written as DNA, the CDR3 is TGTGCCAGCAGCTCTGGGGCAAGACTGTACACAGATACGCAGTATTTT. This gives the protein CASSSGARLYTDTQYF. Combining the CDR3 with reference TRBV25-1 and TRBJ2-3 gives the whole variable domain EADIYQTPRYLVIGTGKKITLECSQTMGHDKMYWYQQDPGMELHLIHYSYGVNSTEKGDLSSESTVSRIRTEHFPLTLESARPSHTSQYLCASSSGARLYTDTQYFGPGTRLTVL.

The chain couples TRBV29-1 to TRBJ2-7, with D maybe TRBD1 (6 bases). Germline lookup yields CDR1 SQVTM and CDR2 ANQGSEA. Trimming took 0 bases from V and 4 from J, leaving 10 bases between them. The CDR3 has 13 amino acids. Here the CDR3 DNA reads TGCAGCGTTGAAGAGGCCAGGGGTTACGAGCAGTACTTC. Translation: CSVEEARGYEQYF.

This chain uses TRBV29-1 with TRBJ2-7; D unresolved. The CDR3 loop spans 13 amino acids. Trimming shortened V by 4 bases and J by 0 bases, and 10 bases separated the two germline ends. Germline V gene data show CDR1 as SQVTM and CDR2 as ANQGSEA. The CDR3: CSVVRPGSYEQYF. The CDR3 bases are TGCAGCGTTGTAAGGCCGGGCTCCTACGAGCAGTACTTC.

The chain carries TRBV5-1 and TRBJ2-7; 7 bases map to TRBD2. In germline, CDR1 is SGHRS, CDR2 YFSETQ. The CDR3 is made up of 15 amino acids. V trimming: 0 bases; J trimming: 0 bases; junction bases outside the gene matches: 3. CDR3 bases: TGCGCCAGCAGCTTGGGGCTAGCGGTCTCCTACGAGCAGTACTTC. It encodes CASSLGLAVSYEQYF.

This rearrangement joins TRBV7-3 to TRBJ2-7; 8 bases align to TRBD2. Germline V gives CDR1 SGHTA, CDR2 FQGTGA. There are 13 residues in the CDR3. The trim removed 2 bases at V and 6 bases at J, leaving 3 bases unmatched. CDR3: CASSLSAGVEQYF. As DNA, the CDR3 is TGTGCCAGCAGCTTATCAGCGGGGGTCGAGCAGTACTTC.

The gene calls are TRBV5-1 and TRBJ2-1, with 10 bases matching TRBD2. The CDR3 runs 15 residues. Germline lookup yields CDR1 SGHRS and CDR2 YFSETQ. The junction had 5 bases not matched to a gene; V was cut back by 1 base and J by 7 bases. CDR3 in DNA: TGCGCCAGCAGCTTGACTAGCGGGACCCTTAATGAGCAGTTCTTC. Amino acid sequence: CASSLTSGTLNEQFF.

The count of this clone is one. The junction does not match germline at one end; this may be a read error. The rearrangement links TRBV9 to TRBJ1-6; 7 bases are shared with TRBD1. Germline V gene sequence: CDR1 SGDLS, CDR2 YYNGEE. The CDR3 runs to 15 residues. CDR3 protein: CASSVDREYTSPLHF. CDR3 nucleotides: TGTGCCAGCAGCGTCGACAGGGAGTATACTTCACCCCTCCACTTT. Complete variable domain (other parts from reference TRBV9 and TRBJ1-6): DSGVTQTPKHLITATGQRVTLRCSPRSGDLSVYWYQQSLDQGLQFLIQYYNGEERAKGNILERFSAQQFPDLHSELNLSSLELGDSALYFCASSVDREYTSPLHFGNGTRLTVT.

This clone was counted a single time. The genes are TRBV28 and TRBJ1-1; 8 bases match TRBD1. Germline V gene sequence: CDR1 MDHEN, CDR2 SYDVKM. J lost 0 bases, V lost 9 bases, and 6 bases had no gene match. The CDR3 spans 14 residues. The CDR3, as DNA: TGTGCCAGTGTGACAGGGGCGTTGAACACTGAAGCTTTCTTT. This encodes CASVTGALNTEAFF.

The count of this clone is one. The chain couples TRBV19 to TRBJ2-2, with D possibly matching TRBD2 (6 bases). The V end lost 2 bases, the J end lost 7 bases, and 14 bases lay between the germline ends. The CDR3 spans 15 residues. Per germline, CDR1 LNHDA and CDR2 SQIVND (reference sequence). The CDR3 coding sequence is TGTGCCAGTAGTATAAGGCGGCAGGGAGGCGGGGAGCTGTTTTTT. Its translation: CASSIRRQGGGELFF.

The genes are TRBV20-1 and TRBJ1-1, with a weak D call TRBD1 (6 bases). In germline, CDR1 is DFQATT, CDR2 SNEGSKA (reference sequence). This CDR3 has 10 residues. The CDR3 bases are TGCAGGGTTACAGGGAGTCAAGCTTTCTTT. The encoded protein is CRVTGSQAFF.

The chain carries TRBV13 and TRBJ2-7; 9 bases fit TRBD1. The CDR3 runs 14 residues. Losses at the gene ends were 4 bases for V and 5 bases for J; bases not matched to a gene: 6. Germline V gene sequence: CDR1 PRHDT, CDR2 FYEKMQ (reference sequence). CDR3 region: CASSSTTGGHEQYF. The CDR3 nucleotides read TGTGCCAGCAGCTCCACTACAGGGGGCCACGAGCAGTACTTC.

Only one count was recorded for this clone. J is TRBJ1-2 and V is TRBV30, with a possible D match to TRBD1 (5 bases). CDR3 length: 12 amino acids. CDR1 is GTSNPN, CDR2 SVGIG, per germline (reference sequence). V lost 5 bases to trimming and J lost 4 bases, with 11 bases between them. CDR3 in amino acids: CAWDLDSYGYTF. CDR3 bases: TGTGCCTGGGACCTAGACAGCTATGGCTACACCTTC.

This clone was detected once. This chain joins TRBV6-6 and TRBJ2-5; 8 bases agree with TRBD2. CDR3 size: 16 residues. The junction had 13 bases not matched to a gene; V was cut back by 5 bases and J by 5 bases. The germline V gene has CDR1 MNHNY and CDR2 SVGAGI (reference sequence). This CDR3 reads CASSTLAGLGGETQYF. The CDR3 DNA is TGTGCCAGCAGTACTTTAGCGGGGCTCGGAGGGGAGACCCAGTACTTC.

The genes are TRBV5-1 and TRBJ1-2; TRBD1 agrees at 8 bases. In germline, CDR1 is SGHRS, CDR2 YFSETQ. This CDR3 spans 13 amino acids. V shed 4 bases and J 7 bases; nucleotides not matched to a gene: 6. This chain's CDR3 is CASSQLQGGGYTF. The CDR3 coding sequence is TGCGCCAGCAGCCAGTTACAGGGGGGTGGCTACACCTTC.

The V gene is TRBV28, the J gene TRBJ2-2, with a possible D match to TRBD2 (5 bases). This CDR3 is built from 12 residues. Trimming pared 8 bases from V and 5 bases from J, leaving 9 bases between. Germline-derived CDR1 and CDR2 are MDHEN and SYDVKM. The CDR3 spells CASREGTGELFF. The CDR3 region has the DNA TGTGCCAGCCGTGAGGGTACCGGGGAGCTGTTTTTT. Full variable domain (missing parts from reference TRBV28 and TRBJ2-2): DVKVTQSSRYLVKRTGEKVFLECVQDMDHENMFWYRQDPGLGLRLIYFSYDVKMKEKGDIPEGYSVSREKKERFSLILESASTNQTSMYLCASREGTGELFFGEGSRLTVL.

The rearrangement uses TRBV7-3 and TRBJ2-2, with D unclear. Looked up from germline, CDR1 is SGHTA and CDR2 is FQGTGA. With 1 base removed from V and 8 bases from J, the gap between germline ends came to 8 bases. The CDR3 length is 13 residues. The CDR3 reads CASSLSPGGELFF. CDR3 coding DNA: TGTGCCAGCAGCTTAAGTCCCGGGGGGGAGCTGTTTTTT.

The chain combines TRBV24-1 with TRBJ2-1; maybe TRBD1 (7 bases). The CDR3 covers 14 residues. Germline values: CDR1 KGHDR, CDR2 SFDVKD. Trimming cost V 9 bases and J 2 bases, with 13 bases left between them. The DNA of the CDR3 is TGTGCCACCGGACAGGCGGGACCCTACAATGAGCAGTTCTTC. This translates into CATGQAGPYNEQFF.

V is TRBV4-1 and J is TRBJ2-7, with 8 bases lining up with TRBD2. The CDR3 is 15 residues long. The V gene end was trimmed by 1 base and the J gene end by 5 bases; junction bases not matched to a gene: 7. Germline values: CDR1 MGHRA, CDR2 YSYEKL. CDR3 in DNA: TGCGCCAGCAGCCAAGGGACTAGCAGTGGGGACGAGCAGTACTTC. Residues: CASSQGTSSGDEQYF.

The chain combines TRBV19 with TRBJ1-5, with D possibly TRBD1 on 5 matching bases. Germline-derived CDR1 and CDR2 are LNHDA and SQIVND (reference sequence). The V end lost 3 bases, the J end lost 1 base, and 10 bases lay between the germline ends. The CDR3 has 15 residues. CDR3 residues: CASSISGLSNQPQHF. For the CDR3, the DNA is TGTGCCAGTAGTATTTCAGGGTTGAGCAATCAGCCCCAGCATTTT.